The 14 T cell receptor beta chains below were found in one sample sequenced in a study of glioma-infiltrating T cells. Using RNA template, CDR3s of TCR alpha and beta were amplified with iRepertoire arm-PCR. TCRdb reanalysed the multiplex PCR reads using MiXCR and keeps one entry per CDR3 protein. Among tens of thousands of distinct CDR3 sequences listed, 20% to 25% were seen once. The specimen sequenced was glioma tissue, nonneoplastic brain tissue, or PBMCs (not recorded which). The receptors were sampled from a human donor with low-grade glioma or glioblastoma, undergoing nonglioma brain surgery, or in good health (not recorded which).

This clonotype has a count of ten or more. The chain recombines TRBV7-2 with TRBJ2-7; the match to TRBD1 covers 7 bases. The V gene's germline CDR1 is SGHTA and CDR2 FQGNSA. J lost 3 bases, V lost 5 bases, and 7 bases had no gene match. This CDR3 has 14 amino acids. CDR3 sequence reads: CASSPARGLYEQYF. CDR3 coding DNA: TGTGCCAGCAGCCCGGCGAGGGGGCTCTACGAGCAGTACTTC.

The V and J genes are TRBV28 and TRBJ1-5; TRBD1 matches at 9 bases. The CDR3 sequence is 16 residues long. V shed 2 bases, J shed 6 bases, and the junction held 8 bases outside the gene matches. Germline values: CDR1 MDHEN, CDR2 SYDVKM. The CDR3 coding sequence is TGTGCCAGCAGTTTACCCGGGACAGGGACCGGTCAGCCCCAGCATTTT. As protein: CASSLPGTGTGQPQHF.

This clonotype was counted at least ten times. The chain joins TRBV3-1 to TRBJ2-5, with a possible D match to TRBD2 (7 bases). Trimming shortened V by 0 bases and J by 7 bases, and 12 bases separated the two germline ends. The CDR3 loop spans 14 amino acids. The germline gives CDR1 LGHDT, CDR2 YNNKEL (reference sequence). CDR3 nucleotides: TGTGCCAGCAGCCAAGATCGGGGGGCCAGGACCCAGTACTTC. This gives the protein CASSQDRGARTQYF.

At least ten counts were recorded for this clonotype. The rearrangement links TRBV6-1 to TRBJ1-1; no reliable D call. Trimming cost V 5 bases and J 0 bases, with 7 bases left between them. The CDR3 is 13 residues long. Germline V gene sequence: CDR1 MNHNS, CDR2 SASEGT. CDR3 amino acids: CASSYQVNTEAFF. CDR3 bases: TGTGCCAGCAGTTATCAGGTGAACACTGAAGCTTTCTTT.

This sequence joins TRBV6-5 and TRBJ2-7, with 8 bases fitting TRBD2. The CDR3 covers 14 residues. Trimming at V came to 6 bases and at J to 2 bases, leaving 6 bases not matched to a gene. Germline CDR1 MNHEY, CDR2 SVGAGI. CDR3 coding DNA: TGTGCCAGCAGCCGTAGCGGGACACCCTACGAGCAGTACTTC. Protein sequence: CASSRSGTPYEQYF.

As concerns this clonotype: This may be a read error: a much more frequent sequence differs by one nucleotide. The rearrangement joins TRBV7-7 to TRBJ2-5, with 8 bases lining up with TRBD2. V trimming: 0 bases; J trimming: 11 bases; junction bases outside the gene matches: 11. CDR1 is SSHAT, CDR2 FNYEAQ, per germline (reference sequence). This CDR3 comprises 15 residues. The CDR3 DNA sequence: TGTGCCAGCAGCTTAGCTAGCGGGACCGACAATGAGCAGTACTTC. Protein product: CASSLASGTDNEQYF.

In its sample, this clonotype was seen many times. This chain connects TRBV6-2 or TRBV6-3 to TRBJ2-1; D tentatively fits TRBD1 or TRBD2 (5 bases each). The CDR3 has 16 residues. Trimming took 1 base from V and 6 from J, leaving 16 bases between them. The germline gives CDR1 MNHEY, CDR2 SVGEGT. In DNA, the CDR3 is TGTGCCAGCAGTTACTGGGGACCCATGGGGTTCAATGAGCAGTTCTTC. Its protein is CASSYWGPMGFNEQFF.

There are many counts of this clonotype. The chain uses TRBV7-2 and TRBJ1-5, with D possibly being TRBD1 (5 bases). V lost 0 bases, J lost 7 bases, and 7 bases lay in between. The CDR3 loop spans 13 amino acids. Germline V gene sequence: CDR1 SGHTA, CDR2 FQGNSA. The CDR3 region has the DNA TGTGCCAGCAGCTTAGCGAGGGGCCAGCCCCAGCATTTT. This translates into CASSLARGQPQHF.

The chain combines TRBV7-8 with TRBJ2-3; 11 bases match TRBD2. After removal of 1 base from V and 5 bases from J, the junction contained 8 bases not matched to a gene. The V gene's germline CDR1 is SGHVS and CDR2 FQNEAQ. The CDR3 covers 17 residues. The CDR3 nucleotides read TGTGCCAGCAGCTTAGAGGTGGGGACTAGCGGCCTAGATACGCAGTATTTT. Its translation is CASSLEVGTSGLDTQYF.

This chain connects TRBV13 to TRBJ2-7; 8 positions match TRBD1. The CDR3 runs to 15 residues. V lost 5 bases to trimming and J lost 1 base; unmatched junction nucleotides: 7. Germline V gives CDR1 PRHDT, CDR2 FYEKMQ (reference sequence). The CDR3 loop is CASSLTGGLSYEQYF. The CDR3 nucleotides are TGTGCCAGCAGCCTAACAGGGGGGCTGTCCTACGAGCAGTACTTC. The variable domain in full, with the rest retrieved from reference TRBV13 and TRBJ2-7, is AAGVIQSPRHLIKEKRETATLKCYPIPRHDTVYWYQQGPGQDPQFLISFYEKMQSDKGSIPDRFSAQQFSDYHSELNMSSLELGDSALYFCASSLTGGLSYEQYFGPGTRLTVT.

Concerning this clonotype: A much larger clone differs by one base, so this may be a read error. The chain uses TRBV29-1 and TRBJ2-3; D gene unclear. V gave up 4 bases and J gave up 2 bases, with 10 bases separating them. This CDR3 contains 13 residues. The germline V gene has CDR1 SQVTM and CDR2 ANQGSEA. The CDR3 DNA follows: TGCAGCGTTGGCTCCACCTCCACAGATACGCAGTATTTT. Translation gives CSVGSTSTDTQYF.

This clonotype was found many times. The chain couples TRBV6-1 to TRBJ1-1, with D perhaps TRBD1 (5 bases). The CDR3 spans 12 residues. CDR1 MNHNS and CDR2 SASEGT come from the germline V gene. Trimming stripped 6 bases from V and 6 bases from J, with 11 bases between. The DNA of the CDR3 is TGTGCCAGCAGCCAAGGGACCGCTGAAGCTTTCTTT. Its translation is CASSQGTAEAFF.

This clonotype appeared many times. The rearrangement links TRBV3-1 to TRBJ1-2, with 9 bases identical to TRBD1. J was trimmed by 8 bases and V by 2 bases; bases with no gene match: 12. Germline assignment: CDR1 LGHDT and CDR2 YNNKEL (reference sequence). The CDR3 covers 16 residues. The CDR3 reads CASSQPAGTGRSGYTF. For the CDR3, the DNA is TGTGCCAGCAGCCAACCCGCCGGGACAGGGAGAAGCGGCTACACCTTC.

A word on this clonotype: This sequence may be a read error, since a much larger clone differs from it by one base. The chain links TRBV6-1 to TRBJ2-5; the match to TRBD2 covers 16 bases. Germline-derived CDR1 and CDR2 are MNHNS and SASEGT. This CDR3 is 16 amino acids long. Trimming at V came to 4 bases and at J to 5 bases, leaving 4 bases not matched to a gene. DNA for the CDR3: TGTGCCAGCAGTGCGGGACTAGCGGGGGGGCCTGAGACCCAGTACTTC. It codes for CASSAGLAGGPETQYF.